The TCR beta chain under discussion was sequenced for a study of blood T cell repertoires in COVID-19. The CDR3 spans 18 residues. Losses at the gene ends were 2 bases for V and 4 bases for J; bases not matched to a gene: 14. Germline V CDR1 and CDR2: MNHNS, SASEGT. Measured with immunoSEQ multiplex PCR; TCRdb has only the in-frame clones, and not every one. The sample shows 150,000 to 200,000 clones, approximately 91% of them seen only once. The chain carries TRBV6-1 and TRBJ2-1; 7 bases are shared with TRBD2. The receptor's source is a woman aged 18-29 years who had recovered from COVID-19. The sequencing sample was made of PBMCs or T cells enriched from blood (not recorded which). The CDR3 here is CASSEWAAGPTSYNEQFF. The CDR3 DNA sequence: TGTGCCAGCAGTGAATGGGCAGCGGGGCCCACGTCTTACAATGAGCAGTTCTTC.